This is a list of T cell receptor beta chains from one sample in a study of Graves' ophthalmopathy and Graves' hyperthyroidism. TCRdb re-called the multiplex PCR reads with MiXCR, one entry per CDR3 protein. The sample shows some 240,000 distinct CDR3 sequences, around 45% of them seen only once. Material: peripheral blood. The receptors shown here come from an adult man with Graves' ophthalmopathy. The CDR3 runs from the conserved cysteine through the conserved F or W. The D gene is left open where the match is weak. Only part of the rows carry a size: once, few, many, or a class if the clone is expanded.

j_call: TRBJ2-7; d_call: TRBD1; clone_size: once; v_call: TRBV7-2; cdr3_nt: TGTGCCAGCAGCCCACAGGGGGGATCCCTCGAGCAGTACTTC; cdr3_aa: CASSPQGGSLEQYF
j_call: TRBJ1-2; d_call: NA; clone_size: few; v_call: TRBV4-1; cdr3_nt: TGCGCCAGCAGCCAGACAGGAGGAGACTATGGCTACACCTTC; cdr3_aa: CASSQTGGDYGYTF
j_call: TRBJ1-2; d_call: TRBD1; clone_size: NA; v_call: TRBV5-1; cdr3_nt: TGCGCCAGCAGCTCCCTCCAGGGGGCGGACTATGGCTACACCTTC; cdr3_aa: CASSSLQGADYGYTF
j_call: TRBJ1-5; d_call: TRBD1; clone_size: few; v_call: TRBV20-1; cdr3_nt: TGCAGTGCTACCTGGACAGGGGGGAGCAATCAGCCCCAGCATTTT; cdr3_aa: CSATWTGGSNQPQHF
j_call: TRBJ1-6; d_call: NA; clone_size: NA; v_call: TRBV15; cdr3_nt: TGTGCCACCAGCAGAGGGGGGCGAGGGTTGAATTCACCCCTCCACTTT; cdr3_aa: CATSRGGRGLNSPLHF
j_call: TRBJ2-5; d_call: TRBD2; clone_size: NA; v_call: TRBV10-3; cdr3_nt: TGTGCCGCCTCCGGGACTAGCGGGAGGGTAGAGACCCAGTACTTC; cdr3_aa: CAASGTSGRVETQYF
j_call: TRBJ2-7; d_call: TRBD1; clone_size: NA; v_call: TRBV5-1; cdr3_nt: TGCGCCAGCAGCACACCGGACAGGGAATCCTACGAGCAGTACTTC; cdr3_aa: CASSTPDRESYEQYF
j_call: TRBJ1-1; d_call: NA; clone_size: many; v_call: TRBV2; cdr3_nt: TGTGCCAGCGGTCTACAGGGAACTGAAGCTTTCTTT; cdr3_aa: CASGLQGTEAFF
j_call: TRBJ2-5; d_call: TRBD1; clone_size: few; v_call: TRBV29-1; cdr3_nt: TGCAGCGTTTTGTGGCAGGGGGCACAAGAGACCCAGTACTTC; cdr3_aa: CSVLWQGAQETQYF
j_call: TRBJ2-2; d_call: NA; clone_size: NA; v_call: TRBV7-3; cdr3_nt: TGTGCCAGCAGCTTAACGTCCGGGGAGCTGTTTTTT; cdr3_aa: CASSLTSGELFF